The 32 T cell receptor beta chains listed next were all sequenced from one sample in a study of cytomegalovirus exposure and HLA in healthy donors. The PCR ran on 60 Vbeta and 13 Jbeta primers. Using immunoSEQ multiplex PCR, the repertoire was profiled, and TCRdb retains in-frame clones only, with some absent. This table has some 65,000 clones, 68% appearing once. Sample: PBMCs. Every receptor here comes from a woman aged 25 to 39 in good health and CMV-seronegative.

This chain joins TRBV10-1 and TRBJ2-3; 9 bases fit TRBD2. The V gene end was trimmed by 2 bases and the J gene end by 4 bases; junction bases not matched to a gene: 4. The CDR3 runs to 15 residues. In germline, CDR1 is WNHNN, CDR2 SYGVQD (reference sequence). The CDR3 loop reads CASSEAAGGADTQYF. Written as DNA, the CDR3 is TGCGCCAGCAGTGAGGCAGCGGGGGGCGCAGATACGCAGTATTTT.

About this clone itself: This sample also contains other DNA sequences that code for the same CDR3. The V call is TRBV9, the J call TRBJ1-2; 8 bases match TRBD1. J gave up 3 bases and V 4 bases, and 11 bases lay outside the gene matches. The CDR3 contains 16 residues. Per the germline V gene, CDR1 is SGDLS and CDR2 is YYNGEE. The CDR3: CASSNGQGAMDYGYTF. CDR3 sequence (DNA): TGTGCCAGCAGCAACGGGCAGGGGGCAATGGACTATGGCTACACCTTC.

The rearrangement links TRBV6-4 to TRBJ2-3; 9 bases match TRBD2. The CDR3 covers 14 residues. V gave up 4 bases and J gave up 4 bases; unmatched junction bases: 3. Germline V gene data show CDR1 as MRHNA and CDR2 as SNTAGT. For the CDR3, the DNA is TGTGCCAGCAGTGGCGGGGGGGCCCCAGATACGCAGTATTTT. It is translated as CASSGGGAPDTQYF.

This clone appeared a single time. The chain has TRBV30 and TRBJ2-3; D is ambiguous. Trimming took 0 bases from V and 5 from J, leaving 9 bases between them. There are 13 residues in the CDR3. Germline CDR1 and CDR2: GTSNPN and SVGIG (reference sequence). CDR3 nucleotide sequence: TGTGCCTGGAGTGTACTTGGTGGAGATACGCAGTATTTT. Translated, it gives CAWSVLGGDTQYF.

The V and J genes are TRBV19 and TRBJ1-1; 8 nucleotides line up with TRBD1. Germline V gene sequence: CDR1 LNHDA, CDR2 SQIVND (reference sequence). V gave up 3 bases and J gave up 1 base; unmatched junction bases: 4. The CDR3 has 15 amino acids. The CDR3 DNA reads TGTGCCAGTAGTATCGACAGGGGTGAGAACACTGAAGCTTTCTTT. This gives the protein CASSIDRGENTEAFF.

CDR3: CASTPELPNEKLFF. CDR3 DNA sequence: TGCGCCAGCACCCCGGAGCTGCCTAATGAAAAACTGTTTTTT. The chain couples TRBV5-1 to TRBJ1-4; no reliable D call. CDR1 SGHRS and CDR2 YFSETQ come from the germline V gene. The V end lost 6 bases, the J end lost 3 bases, and 12 bases lay between the germline ends. The CDR3 spans 14 residues.

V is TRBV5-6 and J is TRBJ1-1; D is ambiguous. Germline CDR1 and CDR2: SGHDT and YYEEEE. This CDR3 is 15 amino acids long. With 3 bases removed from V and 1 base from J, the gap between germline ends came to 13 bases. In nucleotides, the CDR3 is TGTGCCAGCAGCTACCCCTGGGCACAGAACACTGAAGCTTTCTTT. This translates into CASSYPWAQNTEAFF.

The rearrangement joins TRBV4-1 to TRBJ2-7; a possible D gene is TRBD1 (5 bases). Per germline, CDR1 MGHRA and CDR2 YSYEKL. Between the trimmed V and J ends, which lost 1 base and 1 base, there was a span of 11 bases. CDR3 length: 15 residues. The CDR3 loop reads CASSQGRTGSYEQYF. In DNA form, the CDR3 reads TGCGCCAGCAGCCAAGGACGAACAGGATCCTACGAGCAGTACTTC.

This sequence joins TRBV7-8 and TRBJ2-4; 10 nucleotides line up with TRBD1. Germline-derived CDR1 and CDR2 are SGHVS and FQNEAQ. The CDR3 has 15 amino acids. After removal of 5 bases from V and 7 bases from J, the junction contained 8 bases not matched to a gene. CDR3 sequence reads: CASSMGQGTWNIQYF. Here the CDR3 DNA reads TGTGCCAGCAGCATGGGACAGGGGACATGGAACATTCAGTACTTC.

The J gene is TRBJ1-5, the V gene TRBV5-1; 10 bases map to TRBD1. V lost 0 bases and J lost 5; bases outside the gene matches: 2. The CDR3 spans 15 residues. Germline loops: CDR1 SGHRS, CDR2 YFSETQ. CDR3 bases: TGCGCCAGCAGCTTGGAAGGACAGGGGGATCAGCCCCAGCATTTT. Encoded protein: CASSLEGQGDQPQHF.

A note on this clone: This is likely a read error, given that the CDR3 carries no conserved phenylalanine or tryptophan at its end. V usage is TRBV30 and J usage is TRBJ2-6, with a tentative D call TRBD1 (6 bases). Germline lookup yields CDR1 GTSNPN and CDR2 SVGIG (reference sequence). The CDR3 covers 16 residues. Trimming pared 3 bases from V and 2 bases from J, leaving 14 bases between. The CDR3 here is CAWSRGGPPGANVLTV. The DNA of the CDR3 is TGTGCCTGGAGCCGTGGGGGCCCCCCTGGGGCCAACGTCCTGACTGTC.

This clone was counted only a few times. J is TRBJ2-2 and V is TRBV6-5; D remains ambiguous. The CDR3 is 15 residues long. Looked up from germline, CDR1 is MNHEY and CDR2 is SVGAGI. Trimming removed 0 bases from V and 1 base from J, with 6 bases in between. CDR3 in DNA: TGTGCCAGCAGTTACTCCGGTCTGAACACCGGGGAGCTGTTTTTT. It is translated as CASSYSGLNTGELFF.

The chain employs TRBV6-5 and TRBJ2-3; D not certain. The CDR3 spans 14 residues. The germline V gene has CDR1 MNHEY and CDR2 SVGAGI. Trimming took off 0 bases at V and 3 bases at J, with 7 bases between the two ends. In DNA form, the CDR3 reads TGTGCCAGCAGTTACTCCACTAATACAGATACGCAGTATTTT. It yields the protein CASSYSTNTDTQYF.

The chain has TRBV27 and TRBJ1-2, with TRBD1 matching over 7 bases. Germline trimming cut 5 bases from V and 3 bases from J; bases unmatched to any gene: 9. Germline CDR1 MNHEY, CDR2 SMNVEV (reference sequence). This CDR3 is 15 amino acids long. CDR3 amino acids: CASSTTGVRYYGYTF. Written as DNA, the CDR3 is TGTGCCAGCAGTACCACAGGGGTCCGGTACTATGGCTACACCTTC.

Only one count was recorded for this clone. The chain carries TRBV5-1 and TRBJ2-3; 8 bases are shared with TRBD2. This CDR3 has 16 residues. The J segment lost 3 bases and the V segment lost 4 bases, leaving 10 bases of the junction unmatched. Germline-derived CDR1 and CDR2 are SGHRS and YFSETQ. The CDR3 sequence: CASSPGLVVGTDTQYF. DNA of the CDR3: TGCGCCAGCAGCCCGGGACTAGTCGTTGGGACAGATACGCAGTATTTT.

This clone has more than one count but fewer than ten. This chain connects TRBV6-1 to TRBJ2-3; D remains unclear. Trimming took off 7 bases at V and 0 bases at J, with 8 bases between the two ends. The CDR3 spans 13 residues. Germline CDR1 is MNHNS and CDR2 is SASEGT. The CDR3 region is CASTFTSTDTQYF. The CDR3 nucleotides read TGTGCCAGCACCTTCACTAGCACAGATACGCAGTATTTT.

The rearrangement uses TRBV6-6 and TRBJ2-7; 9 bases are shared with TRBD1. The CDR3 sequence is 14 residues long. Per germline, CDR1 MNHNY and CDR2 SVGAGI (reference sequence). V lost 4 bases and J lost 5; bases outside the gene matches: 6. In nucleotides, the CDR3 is TGTGCCAGCAGTTCCCAGACAGGGGGGGACGAGCAGTACTTC. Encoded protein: CASSSQTGGDEQYF.

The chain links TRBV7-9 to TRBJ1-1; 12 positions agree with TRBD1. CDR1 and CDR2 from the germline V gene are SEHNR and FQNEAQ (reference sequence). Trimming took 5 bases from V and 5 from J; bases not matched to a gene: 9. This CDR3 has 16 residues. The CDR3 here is CASSDTWGQGATEAFF. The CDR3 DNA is TGTGCCAGCAGCGACACCTGGGGACAGGGGGCAACTGAAGCTTTCTTT.

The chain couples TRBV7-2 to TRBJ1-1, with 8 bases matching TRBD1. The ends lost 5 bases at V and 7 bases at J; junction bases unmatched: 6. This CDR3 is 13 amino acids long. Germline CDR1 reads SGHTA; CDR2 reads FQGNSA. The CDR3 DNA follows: TGTGCCAGCAGCCAAGGACAGGGAGGTGAAGCTTTCTTT. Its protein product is CASSQGQGGEAFF.

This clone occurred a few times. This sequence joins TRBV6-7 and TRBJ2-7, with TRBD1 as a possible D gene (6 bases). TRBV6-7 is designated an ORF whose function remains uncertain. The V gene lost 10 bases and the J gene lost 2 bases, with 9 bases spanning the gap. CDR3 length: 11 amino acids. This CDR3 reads CAKGQPYEQYF. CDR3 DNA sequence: TGTGCCAAAGGACAGCCCTACGAGCAGTACTTC.

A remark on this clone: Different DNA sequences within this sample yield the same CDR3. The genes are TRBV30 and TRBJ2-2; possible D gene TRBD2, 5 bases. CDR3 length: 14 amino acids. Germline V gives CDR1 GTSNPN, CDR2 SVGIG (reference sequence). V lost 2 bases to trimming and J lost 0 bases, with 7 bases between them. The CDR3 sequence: CAWSTGANTGELFF. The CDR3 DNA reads TGTGCCTGGAGTACCGGGGCGAACACCGGGGAGCTGTTTTTT.

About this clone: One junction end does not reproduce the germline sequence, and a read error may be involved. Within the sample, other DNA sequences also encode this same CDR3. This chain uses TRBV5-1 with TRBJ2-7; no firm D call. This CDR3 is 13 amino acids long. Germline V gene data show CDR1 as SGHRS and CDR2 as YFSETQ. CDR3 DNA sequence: TGCGCCAGCAGTTTGGTTAATTCCTACGAGCAGTACTTC. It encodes CASSLVNSYEQYF.

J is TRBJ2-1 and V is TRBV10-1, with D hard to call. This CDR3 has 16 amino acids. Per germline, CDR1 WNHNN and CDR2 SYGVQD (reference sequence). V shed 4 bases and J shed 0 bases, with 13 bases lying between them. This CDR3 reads CASSGVAPGSYNEQFF. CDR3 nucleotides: TGCGCCAGCAGTGGCGTGGCTCCGGGCTCCTACAATGAGCAGTTCTTC.

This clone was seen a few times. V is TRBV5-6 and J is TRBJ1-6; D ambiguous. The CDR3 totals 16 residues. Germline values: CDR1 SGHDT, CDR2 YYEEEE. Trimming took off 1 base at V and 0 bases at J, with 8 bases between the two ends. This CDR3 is CASSLPDSSYNSPLHF. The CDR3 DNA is TGTGCCAGCAGCTTGCCCGATAGCTCCTATAATTCACCCCTCCACTTT.

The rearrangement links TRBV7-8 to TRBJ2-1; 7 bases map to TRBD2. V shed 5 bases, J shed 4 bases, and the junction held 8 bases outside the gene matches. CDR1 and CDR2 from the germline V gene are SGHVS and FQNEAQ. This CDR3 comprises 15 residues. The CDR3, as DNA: TGTGCCAGCAGCGAGGGGAGGGTATCTTACAATGAGCAGTTCTTC. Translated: CASSEGRVSYNEQFF.

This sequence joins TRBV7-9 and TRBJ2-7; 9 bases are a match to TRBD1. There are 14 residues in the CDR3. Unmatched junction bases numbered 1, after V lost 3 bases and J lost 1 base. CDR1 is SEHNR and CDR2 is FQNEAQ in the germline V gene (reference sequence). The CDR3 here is CASSLDRGSYEQYF. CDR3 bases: TGTGCCAGCAGCTTGGACAGGGGATCCTACGAGCAGTACTTC.

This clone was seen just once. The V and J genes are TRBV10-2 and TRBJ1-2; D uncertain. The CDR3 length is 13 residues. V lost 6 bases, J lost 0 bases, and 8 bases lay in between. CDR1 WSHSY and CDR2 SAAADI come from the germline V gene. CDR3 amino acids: CASRSGPNYGYTF. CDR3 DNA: TGCGCCAGCAGATCTGGGCCTAACTATGGCTACACCTTC.

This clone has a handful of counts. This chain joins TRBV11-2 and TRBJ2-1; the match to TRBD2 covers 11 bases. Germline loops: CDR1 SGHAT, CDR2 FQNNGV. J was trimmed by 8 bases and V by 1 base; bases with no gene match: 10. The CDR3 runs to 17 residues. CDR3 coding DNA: TGTGCCAGCAGCTTAGGCACTAGCGGGGGTAATATAGATGAGCAGTTCTTC. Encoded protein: CASSLGTSGGNIDEQFF.

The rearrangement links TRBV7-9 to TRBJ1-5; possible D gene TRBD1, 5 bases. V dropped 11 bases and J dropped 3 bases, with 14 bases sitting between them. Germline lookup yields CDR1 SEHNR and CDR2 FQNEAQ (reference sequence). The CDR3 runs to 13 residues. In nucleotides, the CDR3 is TGTGCCTCCCAGACAGCCCTCAATCAGCCCCAGCATTTT. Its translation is CASQTALNQPQHF. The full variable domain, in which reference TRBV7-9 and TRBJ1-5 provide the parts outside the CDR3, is DTGVSQNPRHKITKRGQNVTFRCDPISEHNRLYWYRQTLGQGPEFLTYFQNEAQLEKSRLLSDRFSAERPKGSFSTLEIQRTEQGDSAMYLCASQTALNQPQHFGDGTRLSIL.

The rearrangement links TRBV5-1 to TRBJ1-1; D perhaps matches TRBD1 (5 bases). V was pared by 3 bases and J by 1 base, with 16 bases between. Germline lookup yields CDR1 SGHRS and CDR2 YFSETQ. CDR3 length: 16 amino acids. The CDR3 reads CASSWRRSTENTEAFF. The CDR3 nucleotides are TGCGCCAGCAGCTGGAGAAGATCGACAGAGAACACTGAAGCTTTCTTT. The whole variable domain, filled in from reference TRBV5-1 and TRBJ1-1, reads KAGVTQTPRYLIKTRGQQVTLSCSPISGHRSVSWYQQTPGQGLQFLFEYFSETQRNKGNFPGRFSGRQFSNSRSEMNVSTLELGDSALYLCASSWRRSTENTEAFFGQGTRLTVV.

The CDR3 sequence is CASSLGGSFGEQYF. The CDR3 coding sequence is TGCGCCAGCAGCTTGGGGGGCAGTTTTGGCGAGCAGTACTTC. J is TRBJ2-7 and V is TRBV5-1, with D possibly TRBD1 on 5 matching bases. The germline V and J ends were trimmed by 0 bases and 6 bases, with 13 bases remaining between them. In germline, CDR1 is SGHRS, CDR2 YFSETQ. This CDR3 is built from 14 residues.

CDR3 DNA sequence: TGTGCCAGCAGCTCTCAGGGAACCCTAGACGAGCAGTACTTC. This codes for CASSSQGTLDEQYF. The V gene is TRBV7-9, the J gene TRBJ2-5; perhaps TRBD1 as D (5 bases). The closer fit of TRBJ2-7 to the DNA end suggests the J call may be wrong. CDR3 size: 14 residues. Germline V CDR1 and CDR2: SEHNR, FQNEAQ (reference sequence).